What follows describes a single T cell receptor beta chain. The CDR3 consists of 15 residues. The V end lost 6 bases, the J end lost 3 bases, and 17 bases lay between the germline ends. Germline CDR1 LNHDA, CDR2 SQIVND (reference sequence). This sample stems from a study of blood T cell repertoires in COVID-19. Study details: PBMCs, B-cell-depleted T cells, or T cells were the source of the cDNA or gDNA that made up the material.

Two negative PCRs, clearance, or symptom resolution characterized the recovered Cohort 3 donors. The data were produced by immunoSEQ multiplex PCR, yet TCRdb's version contains in-frame clones alone and is incomplete. The data contain about 250,000 clones, around nine tenths of them singletons. Sample: PBMCs or T cells enriched from blood (not recorded which). The sequence was collected from a woman between 45 and 60 years old who had recovered from COVID-19. V and J are TRBV19 and TRBJ1-2; D may be TRBD1 (6 bases). CDR3 sequence: CASRSGDGLDYGYTF. DNA for the CDR3: TGTGCCAGTAGATCAGGGGACGGCTTAGACTATGGCTACACCTTC.